Below are 10 T cell receptor beta chains sequenced from a single sample in a study of blood T cell repertoires in COVID-19. Using immunoSEQ multiplex PCR, the repertoire was profiled, and TCRdb retains in-frame clones only, with some absent. Of about 190,000 clones in the sample, roughly 80% are singletons; the top ten hold about an eighth. The sequenced sample was peripheral blood. The source is a woman between 45 and 65 years old with acute or convalescent COVID-19.

This chain links TRBV6-5 with TRBJ1-5; TRBD1 aligns across 7 bases. Germline V gives CDR1 MNHEY, CDR2 SVGAGI. V lost 5 bases and J lost 3; bases outside the gene matches: 4. The CDR3 extends over 14 amino acids. In DNA form, the CDR3 reads TGTGCCAGCAGTCTCGACAGGGACAATCAGCCCCAGCATTTT. Its translation: CASSLDRDNQPQHF.

This chain links TRBV20-1 with TRBJ2-7; D unclear. V was trimmed by 6 bases and J by 4 bases, leaving 10 bases between them. Germline assignment: CDR1 DFQATT and CDR2 SNEGSKA (reference sequence). This CDR3 is 11 amino acids long. This CDR3 reads CSAKLKYEQYF. CDR3 sequence (DNA): TGCAGTGCCAAACTGAAGTACGAGCAGTACTTC.

The chain carries TRBV7-9 and TRBJ2-5; 9 bases are a match to TRBD1. The CDR3 spans 16 residues. V trimming: 1 base; J trimming: 5 bases; junction bases outside the gene matches: 8. Germline loops: CDR1 SEHNR, CDR2 FQNEAQ (reference sequence). The CDR3 protein is CASSLVGTGRQETQYF. The CDR3 coding sequence is TGTGCCAGCAGCTTAGTCGGGACAGGGAGGCAGGAGACCCAGTACTTC. The whole variable domain, filled in from reference TRBV7-9 and TRBJ2-5, reads DTGVSQNPRHKITKRGQNVTFRCDPISEHNRLYWYRQTLGQGPEFLTYFQNEAQLEKSRLLSDRFSAERPKGSFSTLEIQRTEQGDSAMYLCASSLVGTGRQETQYFGPGTRLLVL.

This clone has at least ten counts. This chain links TRBV6-6 with TRBJ2-7; no clear D gene. CDR1 and CDR2 (germline): MNHNY, SVGAGI (reference sequence). Trimming left V 2 bases short and J 3 bases short, with 5 bases between. The CDR3 totals 12 residues. The DNA of the CDR3 is TGTGCCAGCAGTTACATCAGCTACGAGCAGTACTTC. Translating gives CASSYISYEQYF.

This clone was seen more than once but under ten times. The chain couples TRBV5-1 to TRBJ2-7; 10 nucleotides agree with TRBD2. The germline V gene encodes CDR1 SGHRS and CDR2 YFSETQ. This CDR3 contains 16 residues. The V and J ends lost 2 bases and 4 bases, in that order; junction bases with no gene match: 9. The CDR3 nucleotides read TGCGCCAGCAGCTTTTCCGGTAGCGGGGGGCTATACGAGCAGTACTTC. This codes for CASSFSGSGGLYEQYF.

This clone was counted a few times. The chain combines TRBV28 with TRBJ1-3; TRBD1 matches 7 bases. Germline V gene data show CDR1 as MDHEN and CDR2 as SYDVKM. V lost 9 bases to trimming and J lost 4 bases; unmatched junction nucleotides: 9. The CDR3 is 14 amino acids. This chain's CDR3 is CASTLQGRGNTIYF. The CDR3 bases are TGTGCCAGTACCTTACAGGGGAGAGGAAACACCATATATTTT.

The V and J genes are TRBV5-1 and TRBJ2-7, with TRBD1 identical over 7 bases. CDR1 and CDR2 (germline): SGHRS, YFSETQ. Trimming took 4 bases from V and 2 from J; bases not matched to a gene: 9. The length of the CDR3 is 15 residues. The CDR3 DNA reads TGCGCCAGCAGCCCCCGGCAGGGGGAGACCTACGAGCAGTACTTC. It yields the protein CASSPRQGETYEQYF.

This clone was seen a handful of times. The chain links TRBV6-6 to TRBJ2-7; 11 nucleotides agree with TRBD2. Trimming cost V 6 bases and J 2 bases; bases outside gene matches: 6. This CDR3 region has 15 residues. Germline V lookup: CDR1 MNHNY, CDR2 SVGAGI (reference sequence). The CDR3 sequence: CASRVGTSGTYEQYF. The CDR3 region has the DNA TGTGCCAGCAGAGTAGGGACTAGCGGTACCTACGAGCAGTACTTC.

V gene TRBV9 combines with J gene TRBJ1-4; D is unclear. Germline CDR1 and CDR2: SGDLS and YYNGEE. The CDR3 sequence is 16 residues long. V was trimmed by 0 bases and J by 0 bases, leaving 9 bases between them. In DNA form, the CDR3 reads TGTGCCAGCAGCGTAGGGGCAGTTGCAACTAATGAAAAACTGTTTTTT. Its translation is CASSVGAVATNEKLFF. Full variable domain (missing parts from reference TRBV9 and TRBJ1-4): DSGVTQTPKHLITATGQRVTLRCSPRSGDLSVYWYQQSLDQGLQFLIQYYNGEERAKGNILERFSAQQFPDLHSELNLSSLELGDSALYFCASSVGAVATNEKLFFGSGTQLSVL.

The chain recombines TRBV18 with TRBJ2-1; tentatively, D is TRBD2 (5 bases). Deletions cut 6 bases from V and 7 bases from J, with 16 bases between. This CDR3 region has 14 residues. Germline assignment: CDR1 KGHSH and CDR2 LQKENI. CDR3 region: CASSLSIARNEQFF. CDR3 sequence (DNA): TGTGCCAGCTCTCTTTCAATAGCGCGAAATGAGCAGTTCTTC.